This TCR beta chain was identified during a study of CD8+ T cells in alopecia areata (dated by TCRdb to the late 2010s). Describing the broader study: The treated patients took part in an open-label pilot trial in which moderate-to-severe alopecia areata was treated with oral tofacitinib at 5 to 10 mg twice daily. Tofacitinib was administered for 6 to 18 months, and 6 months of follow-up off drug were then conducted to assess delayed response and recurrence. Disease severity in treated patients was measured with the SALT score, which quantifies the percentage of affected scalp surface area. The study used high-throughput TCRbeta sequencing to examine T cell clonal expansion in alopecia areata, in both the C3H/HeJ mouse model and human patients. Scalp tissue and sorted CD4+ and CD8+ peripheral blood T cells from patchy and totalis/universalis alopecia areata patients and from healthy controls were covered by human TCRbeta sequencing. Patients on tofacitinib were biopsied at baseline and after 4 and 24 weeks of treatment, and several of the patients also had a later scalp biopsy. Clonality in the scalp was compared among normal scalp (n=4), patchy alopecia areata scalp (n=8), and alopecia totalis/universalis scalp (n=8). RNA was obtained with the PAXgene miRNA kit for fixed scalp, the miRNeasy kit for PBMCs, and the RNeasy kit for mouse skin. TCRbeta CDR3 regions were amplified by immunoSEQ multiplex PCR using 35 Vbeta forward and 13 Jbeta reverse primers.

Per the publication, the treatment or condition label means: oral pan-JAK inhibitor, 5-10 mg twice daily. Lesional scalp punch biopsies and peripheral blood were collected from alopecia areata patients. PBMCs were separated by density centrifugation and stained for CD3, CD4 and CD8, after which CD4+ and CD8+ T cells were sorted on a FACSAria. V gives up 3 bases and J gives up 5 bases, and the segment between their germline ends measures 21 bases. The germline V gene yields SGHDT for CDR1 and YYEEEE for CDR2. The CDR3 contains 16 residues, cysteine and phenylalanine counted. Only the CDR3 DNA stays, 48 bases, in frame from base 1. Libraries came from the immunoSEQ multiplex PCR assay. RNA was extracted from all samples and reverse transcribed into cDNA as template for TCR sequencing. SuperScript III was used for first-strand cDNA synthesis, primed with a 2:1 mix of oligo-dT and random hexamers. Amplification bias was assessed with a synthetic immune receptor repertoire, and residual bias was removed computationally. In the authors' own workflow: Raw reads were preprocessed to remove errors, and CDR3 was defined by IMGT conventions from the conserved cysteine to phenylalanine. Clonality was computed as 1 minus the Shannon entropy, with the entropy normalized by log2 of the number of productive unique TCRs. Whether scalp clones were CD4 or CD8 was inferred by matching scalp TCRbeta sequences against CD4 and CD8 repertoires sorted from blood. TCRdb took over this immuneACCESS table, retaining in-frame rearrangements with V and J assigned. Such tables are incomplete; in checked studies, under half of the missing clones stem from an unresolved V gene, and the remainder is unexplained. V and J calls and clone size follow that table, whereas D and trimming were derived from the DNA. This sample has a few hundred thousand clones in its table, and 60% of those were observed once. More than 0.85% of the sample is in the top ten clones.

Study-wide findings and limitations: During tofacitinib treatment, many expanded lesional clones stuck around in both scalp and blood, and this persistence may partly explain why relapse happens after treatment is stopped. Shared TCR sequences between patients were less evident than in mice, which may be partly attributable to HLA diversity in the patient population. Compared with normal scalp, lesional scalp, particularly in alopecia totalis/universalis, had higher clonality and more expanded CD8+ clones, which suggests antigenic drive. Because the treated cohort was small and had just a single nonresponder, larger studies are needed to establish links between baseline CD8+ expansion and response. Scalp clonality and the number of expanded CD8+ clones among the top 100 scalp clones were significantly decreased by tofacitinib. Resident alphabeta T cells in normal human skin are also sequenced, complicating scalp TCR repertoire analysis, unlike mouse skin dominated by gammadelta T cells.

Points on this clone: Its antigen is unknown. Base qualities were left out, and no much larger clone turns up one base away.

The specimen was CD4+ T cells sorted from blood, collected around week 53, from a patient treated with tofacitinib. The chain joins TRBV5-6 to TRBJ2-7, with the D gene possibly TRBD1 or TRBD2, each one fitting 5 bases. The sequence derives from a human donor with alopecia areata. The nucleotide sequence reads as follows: TGTGCCAGCAGCTGGGGGTTTGGGAACCTGGGCGACGAGCAGTACTTC. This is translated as CASSWGFGNLGDEQYF.